The T cell receptor (beta chain) under discussion was sequenced for a study of cytomegalovirus exposure and HLA in healthy donors. This clone was counted once. The study ran its PCR with 60 Vbeta and 13 Jbeta primers. The repertoire was sequenced with immunoSEQ multiplex PCR; TCRdb's copy has only in-frame clones and lacks some. The table lists 150,000 to 200,000 clones, roughly 84% of them singletons, with around 0.25% in the top ten. Germline assignment: CDR1 SGDLS and CDR2 YYNGEE. Unmatched junction bases numbered 2, after V lost 0 bases and J lost 3 bases. CDR3 size: 15 residues. This TCR was sampled from a boy between 5 and 17 years old in good health and CMV-seronegative. The sample taken for sequencing was PBMCs. The chain has TRBV9 and TRBJ2-7; TRBD2 matches at 11 bases. CDR3 amino acids: CASSVGTSGRYEQYF. For the CDR3, the DNA is TGTGCCAGCAGCGTAGGGACTAGCGGGCGCTACGAGCAGTACTTC.